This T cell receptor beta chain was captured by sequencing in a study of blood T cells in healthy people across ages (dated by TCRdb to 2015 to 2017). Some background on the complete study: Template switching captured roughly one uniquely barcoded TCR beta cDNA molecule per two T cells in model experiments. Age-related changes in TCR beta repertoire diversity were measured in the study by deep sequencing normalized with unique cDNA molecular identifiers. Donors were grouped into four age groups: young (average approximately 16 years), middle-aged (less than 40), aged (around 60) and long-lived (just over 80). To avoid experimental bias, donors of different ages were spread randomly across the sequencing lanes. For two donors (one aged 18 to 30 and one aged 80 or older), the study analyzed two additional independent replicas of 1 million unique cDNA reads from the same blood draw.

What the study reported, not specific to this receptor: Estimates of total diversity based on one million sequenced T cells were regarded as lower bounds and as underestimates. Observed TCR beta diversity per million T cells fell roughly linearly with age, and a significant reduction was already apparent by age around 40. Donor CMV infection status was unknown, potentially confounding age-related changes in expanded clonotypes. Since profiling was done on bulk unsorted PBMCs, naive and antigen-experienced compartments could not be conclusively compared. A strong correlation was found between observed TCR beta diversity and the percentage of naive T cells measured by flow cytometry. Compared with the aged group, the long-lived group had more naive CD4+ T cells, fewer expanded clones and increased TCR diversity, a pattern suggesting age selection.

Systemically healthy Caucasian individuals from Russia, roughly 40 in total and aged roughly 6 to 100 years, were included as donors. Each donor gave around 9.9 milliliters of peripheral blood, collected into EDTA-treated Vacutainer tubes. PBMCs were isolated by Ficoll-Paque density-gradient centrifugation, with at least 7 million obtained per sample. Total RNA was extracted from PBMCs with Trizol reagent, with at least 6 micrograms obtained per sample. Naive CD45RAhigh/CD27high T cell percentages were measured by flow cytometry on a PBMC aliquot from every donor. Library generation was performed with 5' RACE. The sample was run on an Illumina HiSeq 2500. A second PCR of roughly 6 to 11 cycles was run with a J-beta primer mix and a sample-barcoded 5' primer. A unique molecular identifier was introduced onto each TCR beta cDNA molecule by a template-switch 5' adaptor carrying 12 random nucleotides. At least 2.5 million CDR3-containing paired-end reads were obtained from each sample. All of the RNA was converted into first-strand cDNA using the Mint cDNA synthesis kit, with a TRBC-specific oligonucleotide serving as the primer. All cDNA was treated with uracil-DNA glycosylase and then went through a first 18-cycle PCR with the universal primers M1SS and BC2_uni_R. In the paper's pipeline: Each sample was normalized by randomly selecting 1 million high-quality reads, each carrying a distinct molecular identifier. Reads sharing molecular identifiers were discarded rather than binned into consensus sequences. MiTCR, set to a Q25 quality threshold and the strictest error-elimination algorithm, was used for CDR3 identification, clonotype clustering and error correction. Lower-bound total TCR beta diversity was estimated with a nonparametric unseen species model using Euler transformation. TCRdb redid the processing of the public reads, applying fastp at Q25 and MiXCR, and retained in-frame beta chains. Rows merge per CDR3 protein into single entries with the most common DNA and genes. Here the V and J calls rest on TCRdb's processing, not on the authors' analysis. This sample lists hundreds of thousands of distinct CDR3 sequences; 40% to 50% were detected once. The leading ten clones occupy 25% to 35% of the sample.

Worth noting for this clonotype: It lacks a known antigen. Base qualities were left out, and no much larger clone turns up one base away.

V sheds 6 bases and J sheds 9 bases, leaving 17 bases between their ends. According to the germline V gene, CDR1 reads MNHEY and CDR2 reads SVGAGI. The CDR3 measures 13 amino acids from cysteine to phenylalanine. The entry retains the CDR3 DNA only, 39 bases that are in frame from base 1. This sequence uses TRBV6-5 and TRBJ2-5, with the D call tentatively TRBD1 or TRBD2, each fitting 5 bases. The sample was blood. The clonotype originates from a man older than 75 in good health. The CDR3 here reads CASSRGVEKAQYF. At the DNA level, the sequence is TGTGCCAGCAGCCGGGGCGTCGAAAAGGCCCAGTACTTC.